This paragraph reports one T cell receptor (beta chain). Its matching antigen is unknown. This entry is derived from a study of cytomegalovirus exposure and HLA in healthy donors. PCR primers comprised 60 Vbeta and 13 Jbeta primers. Generated by immunoSEQ multiplex PCR, the TCRdb table keeps only in-frame clones and is missing some. The sample holds 60,000 to 90,000 clones; around 83% are singletons and the top ten take about 19%. Healthy bone marrow donors formed the donor group. Germline lookup yields CDR1 SGHRS and CDR2 YFSETQ. V lost 4 bases, J lost 6 bases, and 16 bases lay in between. The CDR3 consists of 14 residues. General study findings and limits: Productive status was seen about 90% or about 30% of the time for most TCR beta V segments in an earlier analysis. Reported results showed that the classifier diagnosed cytomegalovirus status with high specificity and sensitivity. A later analysis found TCR association rates differed by HLA locus, highest for DRB1 and lowest for HLA-C.

This rearrangement joins TRBV5-1 to TRBJ1-2; weak D call: TRBD1 (5 bases). The material sequenced was PBMCs. This receptor was identified in a man between 65 and 85 years old in good health and CMV-seropositive. The CDR3 sequence is CASSPSSWGDGYTF. In DNA, the CDR3 is TGCGCCAGCAGCCCCTCCTCCTGGGGCGATGGCTACACCTTC.